This T cell receptor (beta chain) was obtained from a study of radiation and T cells in renal cell carcinoma. Study overall: Nephrectomy followed 15 Gy stereotactic body radiation by 4 weeks.

The V end lost 0 bases, the J end lost 7 bases, and 8 bases lay between the germline ends. The germline gives CDR1 SGDLS, CDR2 YYNGEE. This CDR3 contains 13 residues. The time point denotes: blood 2 weeks post-SBRT. Treatment indicated: 15 Gy SBRT to primary tumor, nephrectomy 4 weeks later. After SBRT, blood was collected at 2 and 4 weeks, plus baseline. Clear cell pathology was present in this patient's renal cell carcinoma. The repertoire was sequenced with immunoSEQ multiplex PCR; TCRdb's copy has only in-frame clones and lacks some. The table has about 130,000 clones, more than 75% seen once; the top ten hold more than 5%.

The origin of this receptor is a woman in her sixties or seventies with renal cell carcinoma. The gene calls are TRBV9 and TRBJ1-5; D is ambiguous. Sequences were derived from blood, sampled from a patient whose treatment included radiotherapy and nephrectomy. This chain's CDR3 is CASSVGINQPQHF. As DNA, the CDR3 is TGTGCCAGCAGCGTAGGGATCAACCAGCCCCAGCATTTT.